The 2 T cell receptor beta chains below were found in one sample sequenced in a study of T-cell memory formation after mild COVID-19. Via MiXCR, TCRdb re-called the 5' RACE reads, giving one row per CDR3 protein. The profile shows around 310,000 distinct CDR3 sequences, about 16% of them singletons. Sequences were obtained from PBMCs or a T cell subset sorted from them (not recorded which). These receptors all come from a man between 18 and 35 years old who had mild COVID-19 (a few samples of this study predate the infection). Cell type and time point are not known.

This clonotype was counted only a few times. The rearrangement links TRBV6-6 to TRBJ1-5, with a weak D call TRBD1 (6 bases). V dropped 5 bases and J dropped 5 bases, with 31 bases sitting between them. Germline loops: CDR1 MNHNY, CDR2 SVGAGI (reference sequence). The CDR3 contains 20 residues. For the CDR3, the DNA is TGTGCCAGCAGTCCCTTTACAGGGATTCCCGTCGAGGAGGGTGATCAGCCCCAGCATTTT. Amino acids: CASSPFTGIPVEEGDQPQHF.

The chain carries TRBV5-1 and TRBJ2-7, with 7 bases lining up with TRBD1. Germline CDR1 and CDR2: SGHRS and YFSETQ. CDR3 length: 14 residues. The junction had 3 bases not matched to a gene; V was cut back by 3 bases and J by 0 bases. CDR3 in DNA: TGCGCCAGCAGCTGGGGGACAGACTCCTACGAGCAGTACTTC. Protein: CASSWGTDSYEQYF.